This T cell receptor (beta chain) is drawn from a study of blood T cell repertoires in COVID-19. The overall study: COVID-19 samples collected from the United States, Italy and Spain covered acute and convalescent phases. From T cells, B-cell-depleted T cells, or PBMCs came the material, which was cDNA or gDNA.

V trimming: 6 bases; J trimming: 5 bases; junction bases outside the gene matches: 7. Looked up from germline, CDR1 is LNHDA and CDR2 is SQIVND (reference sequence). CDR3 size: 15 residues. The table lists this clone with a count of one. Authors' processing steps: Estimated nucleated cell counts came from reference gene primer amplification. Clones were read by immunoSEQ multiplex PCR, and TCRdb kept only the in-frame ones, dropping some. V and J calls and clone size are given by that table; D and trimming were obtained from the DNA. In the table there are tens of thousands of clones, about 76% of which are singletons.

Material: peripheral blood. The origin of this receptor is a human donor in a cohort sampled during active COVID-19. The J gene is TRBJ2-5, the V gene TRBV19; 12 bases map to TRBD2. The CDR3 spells CASSGRLAGAETQYF. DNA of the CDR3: TGTGCCAGTAGCGGCCGACTAGCGGGAGCCGAGACCCAGTACTTC.